This note documents a single TCR beta chain sequence. The antigen remains undetermined. The sample belongs to a study of identical twins. Study-wide points: For cord blood, abundant beta clonotypes had fewer insertions, unlike memory repertoires, which showed none.

TCRdb recomputed calls from the 5' RACE reads with MiXCR, one row per CDR3 protein. The sample lists over 200,000 distinct CDR3 sequences; over 5% were seen once. Germline V gene sequence: CDR1 LGHNT, CDR2 FRNRAP. This CDR3 spans 16 amino acids. J gave up 6 bases and V 5 bases, and 11 bases lay outside the gene matches. These sequences were also reported in another study, on T cells expressing NK-cell markers. This second report adds: In several experiments, sorting was restricted to alpha-beta TCR T cells by an anti-gamma-delta TCR antibody. One observes that, in a few donors, these clonotypes were also the leading ones within the CD3+CD56-NKG2C+ fraction.

The chain carries TRBV12-5 and TRBJ2-1; 9 bases are a match to TRBD2. This TCR was sampled from a woman aged 18-30 years in good health. The sample comprised CD8+ T cells sorted from blood. The CDR3 sequence: CASGLSLAGLINEQFF. In nucleotides, the CDR3 is TGTGCTAGTGGTCTCTCTCTAGCGGGGCTAATCAATGAGCAGTTCTTC.